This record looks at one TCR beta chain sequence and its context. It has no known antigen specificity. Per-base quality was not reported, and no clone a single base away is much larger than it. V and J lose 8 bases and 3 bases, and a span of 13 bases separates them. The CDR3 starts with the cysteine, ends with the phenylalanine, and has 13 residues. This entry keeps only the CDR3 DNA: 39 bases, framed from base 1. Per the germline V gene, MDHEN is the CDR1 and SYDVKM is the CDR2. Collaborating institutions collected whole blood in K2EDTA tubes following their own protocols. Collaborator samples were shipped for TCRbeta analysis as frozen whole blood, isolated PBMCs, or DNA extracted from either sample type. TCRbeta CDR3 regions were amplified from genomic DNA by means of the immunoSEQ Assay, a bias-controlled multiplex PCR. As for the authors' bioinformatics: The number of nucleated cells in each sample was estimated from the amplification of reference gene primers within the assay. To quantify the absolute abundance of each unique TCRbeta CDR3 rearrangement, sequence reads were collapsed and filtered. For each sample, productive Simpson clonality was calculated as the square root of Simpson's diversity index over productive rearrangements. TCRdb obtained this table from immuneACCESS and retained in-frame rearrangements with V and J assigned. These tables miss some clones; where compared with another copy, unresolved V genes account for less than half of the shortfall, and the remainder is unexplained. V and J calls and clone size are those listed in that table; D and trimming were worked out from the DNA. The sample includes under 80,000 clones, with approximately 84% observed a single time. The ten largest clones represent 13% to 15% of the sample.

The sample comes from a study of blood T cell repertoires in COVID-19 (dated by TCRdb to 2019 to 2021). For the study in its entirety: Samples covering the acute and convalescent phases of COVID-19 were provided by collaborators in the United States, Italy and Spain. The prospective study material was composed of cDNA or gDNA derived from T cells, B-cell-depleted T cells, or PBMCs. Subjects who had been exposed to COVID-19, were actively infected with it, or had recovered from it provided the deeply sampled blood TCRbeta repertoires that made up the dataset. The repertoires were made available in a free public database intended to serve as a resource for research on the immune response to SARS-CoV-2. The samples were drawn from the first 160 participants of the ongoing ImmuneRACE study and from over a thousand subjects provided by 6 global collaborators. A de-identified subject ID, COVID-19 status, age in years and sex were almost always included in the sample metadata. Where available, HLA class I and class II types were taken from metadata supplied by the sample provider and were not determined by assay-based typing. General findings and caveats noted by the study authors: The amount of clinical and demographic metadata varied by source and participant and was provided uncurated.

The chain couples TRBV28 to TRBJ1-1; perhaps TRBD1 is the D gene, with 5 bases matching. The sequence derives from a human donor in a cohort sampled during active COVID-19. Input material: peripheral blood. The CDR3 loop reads CASSTRDYTEAFF. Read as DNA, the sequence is TGTGCCAGCTCCACCCGGGACTACACTGAAGCTTTCTTT.